The 32 T cell receptor beta chains given below trace back to one sample, sequenced in a study of blood T cell repertoires in COVID-19. Clones were read by immunoSEQ multiplex PCR, and TCRdb kept only the in-frame ones, dropping some. The sample yields 390,000 or so clones, roughly 90% seen once. The source material was peripheral blood. Receptor source: a woman aged 25-40 years with active or convalescent COVID-19.

The chain employs TRBV18 and TRBJ2-3; D not resolved. The V and J ends lost 6 bases and 6 bases respectively, with 16 bases between them. Looked up from germline, CDR1 is KGHSH and CDR2 is LQKENI. This CDR3 spans 14 amino acids. CDR3 in DNA: TGTGCCAGCTCCGTAACGGGTTTCGGGGATACGCAGTATTTT. Residues: CASSVTGFGDTQYF.

The chain joins TRBV6-5 to TRBJ1-1; D uncertain. CDR3 size: 12 residues. The V and J ends lost 2 bases and 5 bases respectively, with 6 bases between them. Germline V gives CDR1 MNHEY, CDR2 SVGAGI. CDR3 sequence reads: CASSYQRTEAFF. The CDR3 region has the DNA TGTGCCAGCAGTTACCAGAGGACTGAAGCTTTCTTT.

The chain combines TRBV5-4 with TRBJ1-3; TRBD1 matches 7 bases. This CDR3 region has 15 residues. V lost 0 bases and J lost 0; bases outside the gene matches: 0. Germline-derived CDR1 and CDR2 are SGHNT and YYREEE (reference sequence). CDR3 region: CASSLDRGSGNTIYF. The CDR3 nucleotides read TGTGCCAGCAGCTTGGACAGGGGCTCTGGAAACACCATATATTTT.

V gene TRBV7-6 combines with J gene TRBJ1-2; TRBD1 might be the D (5 bases). V was clipped by 6 bases and J by 0 bases, with 14 bases between them. Per the germline V gene, CDR1 is SGHVS and CDR2 is FNYEAQ. CDR3 size: 15 residues. CDR3 in amino acids: CASRRGLGANYGYTF. CDR3 coding DNA: TGTGCCAGCAGACGGGGACTGGGAGCTAACTATGGCTACACCTTC.

In the case of this clone: A read error may account for a junction end that differs from germline. V gene TRBV6-5 combines with J gene TRBJ1-5; D ambiguous. Germline V gene lookup returns CDR1 MNHEY and CDR2 SVGAGI. The length of the CDR3 is 14 residues. The CDR3 DNA reads as TGTGCCAGCTCTCCTGACATCCCAAATCACCCCCAGCATTTT. Residues: CASSPDIPNHPQHF.

The rearrangement links TRBV7-8 to TRBJ2-1; 15 bases are a match to TRBD2. The J segment lost 8 bases and the V segment lost 1 base, leaving 9 bases of the junction unmatched. The CDR3 sequence is 18 residues long. Germline CDR1 SGHVS, CDR2 FQNEAQ. The CDR3 coding sequence is TGTGCCAGCAGCTTAGGTTGGACTAGCGGGAGGGCCAGGGATGAGCAGTTCTTC. Encoded protein: CASSLGWTSGRARDEQFF.

The rearrangement uses TRBV6-5 and TRBJ2-7, with TRBD1 matching 8 bases. The CDR3 sequence is 14 residues long. J gave up 2 bases and V 4 bases, and 4 bases lay outside the gene matches. CDR1 and CDR2 from the germline V gene are MNHEY and SVGAGI. CDR3 coding DNA: TGTGCCAGCAGTTGGGACAGGCGGACCTACGAGCAGTACTTC. Protein sequence: CASSWDRRTYEQYF.

This clone occurred once. This chain joins TRBV2 and TRBJ1-1; 7 nucleotides line up with TRBD1. This CDR3 has 13 residues. Germline CDR1 reads SNHLY; CDR2 reads FYNNEI. Trimming took 7 bases from V and 2 from J; bases not matched to a gene: 4. CDR3 amino acids: CASIDRANTEAFF. Written as DNA, the CDR3 is TGTGCCAGCATCGACAGGGCTAACACTGAAGCTTTCTTT.

This chain links TRBV19 with TRBJ1-2; 9 bases are a match to TRBD1. Germline V gene lookup returns CDR1 LNHDA and CDR2 SQIVND (reference sequence). This CDR3 is 14 amino acids long. V was pared by 4 bases and J by 2 bases, with 2 bases of the junction left unmatched. CDR3 coding DNA: TGTGCCAGTAGTAGGACAGGGGTCAACTATGGCTACACCTTC. It is translated as CASSRTGVNYGYTF. Filled out from reference TRBV19 and TRBJ1-2, the complete variable domain reads DGGITQSPKYLFRKEGQNVTLSCEQNLNHDAMYWYRQDPGQGLRLIYYSQIVNDFQKGDIAEGYSVSREKKESFPLTVTSAQKNPTAFYLCASSRTGVNYGYTFGSGTRLTVV.

This clone has a handful of counts. This rearrangement joins TRBV11-3 to TRBJ2-1, with D perhaps TRBD1 (6 bases). Germline-derived CDR1 and CDR2 are SGHNT and YENEEA. CDR3 length equals 15 residues. Trimming took 6 bases from V and 1 from J, leaving 13 bases between them. CDR3: CASSPGQGSYNEQFF. CDR3 bases: TGTGCCAGCAGTCCGGGACAAGGGTCCTACAATGAGCAGTTCTTC.

The genes are TRBV24-1 and TRBJ2-3; a weak D match, TRBD2 (6 bases). Trimming removed 3 bases at V and 4 bases at J, with 10 bases between. Germline V CDR1 and CDR2: KGHDR, SFDVKD. CDR3 size: 14 residues. Written as DNA, the CDR3 is TGTGCCACCAGTGATGGCCGGGAGTCAGATACGCAGTATTTT. This encodes CATSDGRESDTQYF.

The chain couples TRBV5-1 to TRBJ2-7, with D hard to call. Trimming shortened V by 0 bases and J by 6 bases, and 10 bases separated the two germline ends. The CDR3 totals 13 residues. Germline CDR1 is SGHRS and CDR2 is YFSETQ. The CDR3 DNA sequence: TGCGCCAGCAGCTTGGGGGCGTCCCCCGAGCAGTACTTC. It specifies CASSLGASPEQYF.

The V call is TRBV27, the J call TRBJ1-5; 8 bases line up with TRBD1. This CDR3 region has 14 residues. V trimming: 6 bases; J trimming: 7 bases; junction bases outside the gene matches: 8. Germline values: CDR1 MNHEY, CDR2 SMNVEV (reference sequence). CDR3 loop: CASSYEAGGQPQHF. The CDR3 region has the DNA TGTGCCAGCAGCTATGAGGCAGGGGGCCAGCCCCAGCATTTT.

The chain has TRBV24-1 and TRBJ1-2; 9 nucleotides line up with TRBD1. Trimming removed 4 bases from V and 6 bases from J; junction bases left unmatched: 8. CDR1 and CDR2 from the germline V gene are KGHDR and SFDVKD. This CDR3 spans 15 amino acids. The CDR3, as DNA: TGTGCCACCAGTGAGCCCGGGACAGGGAAAGATGGCTACACCTTC. It yields the protein CATSEPGTGKDGYTF.

The CDR3 bases are TGCGCCAGGTCTAGCGGGGTCCGACAGAGGCAGTACTTC. Its protein is CARSSGVRQRQYF. The rearrangement uses TRBV23-1 and TRBJ2-7, with 9 bases that match TRBD2. TRBV23-1 qualifies as an ORF whose function is uncertain. The CDR3 extends over 13 amino acids. The V segment lost 9 bases and the J segment 9 bases; nucleotides outside the gene matches: 12.

The chain joins TRBV2 to TRBJ1-4, with D maybe TRBD1 (5 bases). The CDR3 runs to 13 residues. Germline assignment: CDR1 SNHLY and CDR2 FYNNEI. The CDR3 is CATTKVGGRELFF. The CDR3, as DNA: TGTGCGACTACAAAGGTGGGGGGTAGGGAACTGTTTTTT.

This sequence joins TRBV7-8 and TRBJ1-4; D gene uncertain. The V end was cut by 5 bases, the J end by 0 bases, with 10 bases between. The germline V gene has CDR1 SGHVS and CDR2 FQNEAQ. This CDR3 is 15 amino acids long. This CDR3 is CASSLTEPTNEKLFF. The DNA for the CDR3 is TGTGCCAGCAGCCTTACAGAACCAACTAATGAAAAACTGTTTTTT.

About this clone: The same CDR3 also results from other DNA sequences found in this sample. The V and J genes are TRBV5-1 and TRBJ2-5; 7 bases fit TRBD2. V lost 3 bases, J lost 4 bases, and 6 bases stayed unmatched. This CDR3 is built from 14 residues. Germline V gives CDR1 SGHRS, CDR2 YFSETQ. CDR3 residues: CASSWGLAGETQYF. The CDR3 nucleotides read TGCGCCAGCAGCTGGGGGTTAGCGGGAGAGACCCAGTACTTC.

The chain joins TRBV9 to TRBJ2-1, with D perhaps TRBD2 (6 bases). Germline V gene sequence: CDR1 SGDLS, CDR2 YYNGEE. There are 17 residues in the CDR3. V gave up 1 base and J gave up 6 bases, with 20 bases separating them. The CDR3 spells CASSVYSAGTLGNEQFF. CDR3 nucleotide sequence: TGTGCCAGCAGCGTATACTCCGCGGGGACTCTTGGCAATGAGCAGTTCTTC.

The chain employs TRBV5-6 and TRBJ2-7, with D possibly being TRBD1 (5 bases). Germline V gene data show CDR1 as SGHDT and CDR2 as YYEEEE. The CDR3 consists of 15 residues. Trimming stripped 1 base from V and 2 bases from J, with 13 bases between. The CDR3 bases are TGTGCCAGCAGCTTGACAGGCCCGTCAACCTACGAGCAGTACTTC. Amino acids: CASSLTGPSTYEQYF.

This chain uses TRBV7-9 with TRBJ1-5; a possible D gene is TRBD1 (6 bases). The CDR3 totals 15 residues. The V and J ends lost 1 base and 5 bases respectively, with 12 bases between them. The germline V gene encodes CDR1 SEHNR and CDR2 FQNEAQ (reference sequence). CDR3 amino acids: CASSLGSGVYQPQHF. The CDR3 DNA reads as TGTGCCAGCAGCTTAGGGTCAGGGGTATATCAGCCCCAGCATTTT.

This clone has a handful of counts. The chain combines TRBV19 with TRBJ1-3; D is uncertain. The CDR3 sequence is 17 residues long. Deletions cut 3 bases from V and 5 bases from J, with 20 bases between. Looked up from germline, CDR1 is LNHDA and CDR2 is SQIVND (reference sequence). For the CDR3, the DNA is TGTGCCAGTAGTATCCCCTCGTCAGAGGGAAGAAGAAACACCATATATTTT. Its protein product is CASSIPSSEGRRNTIYF.

V and J are TRBV19 and TRBJ1-6, with 7 bases matching TRBD1. V shed 1 base and J 7 bases; nucleotides not matched to a gene: 7. Looked up from germline, CDR1 is LNHDA and CDR2 is SQIVND (reference sequence). The CDR3 extends over 16 amino acids. CDR3 nucleotide sequence: TGTGCCAGTAGTATAGGTGGAGGGGGCAACAATTCACCCCTCCACTTT. It codes for CASSIGGGGNNSPLHF.

The rearrangement uses TRBV9 and TRBJ2-3; TRBD2 matches 12 bases. This CDR3 is 14 amino acids long. V lost 4 bases to trimming and J lost 6 bases; unmatched junction nucleotides: 3. Germline loops: CDR1 SGDLS, CDR2 YYNGEE. The CDR3: CASSPGLAGDTQYF. The CDR3 DNA follows: TGTGCCAGCAGCCCCGGACTAGCGGGGGATACGCAGTATTTT.

The V and J genes are TRBV6-2 or TRBV6-3 and TRBJ1-5; 7 nucleotides align to TRBD1. V lost 5 bases, J lost 0 bases, and 13 bases stayed unmatched. Germline V gene data show CDR1 as MNHEY and CDR2 as SVGEGT. The CDR3 has 18 residues. The chain's CDR3 is CASSGYGTAIYSNQPQHF. CDR3 bases: TGTGCCAGCAGTGGCTACGGGACAGCGATTTATAGCAATCAGCCCCAGCATTTT.

This clone was seen more than once but under ten times. CDR3: CASSPKEGARGAQHF. The DNA of the CDR3 is TGTGCCAGCTCCCCTAAGGAGGGGGCGAGAGGGGCCCAGCATTTT. V is TRBV18 and J is TRBJ1-5; 7 positions match TRBD1. V lost 6 bases to trimming and J lost 11 bases; unmatched junction nucleotides: 16. CDR3 length: 15 amino acids. Per the germline V gene, CDR1 is KGHSH and CDR2 is LQKENI.

The rearrangement joins TRBV29-1 to TRBJ2-7; no definite D call. This CDR3 spans 13 amino acids. Germline assignment: CDR1 SQVTM and CDR2 ANQGSEA. Trimming stripped 7 bases from V and 5 bases from J, with 18 bases between. The CDR3: CSATGHGGDEQYF. The CDR3 DNA reads as TGCAGCGCTACGGGTCATGGCGGAGACGAGCAGTACTTC.

This chain links TRBV19 with TRBJ1-2, with D hard to call. Germline V gives CDR1 LNHDA, CDR2 SQIVND (reference sequence). The CDR3 extends over 12 amino acids. V dropped 6 bases and J dropped 4 bases, with 9 bases sitting between them. The CDR3 loop reads CASSPPGYGYTF. CDR3 DNA: TGTGCCAGTAGCCCCCCCGGCTATGGCTACACCTTC.

This clone has a handful of counts. This chain joins TRBV6-5 and TRBJ1-4, with 10 nucleotides matching TRBD1. Germline CDR1 reads MNHEY; CDR2 reads SVGAGI. This CDR3 is 15 amino acids long. V lost 2 bases and J lost 7; bases outside the gene matches: 4. CDR3 in amino acids: CASSYAGQGIEKLFF. The DNA for the CDR3 is TGTGCCAGCAGTTACGCGGGACAGGGGATTGAAAAACTGTTTTTT.

This clone was counted only a few times. This chain connects TRBV19 to TRBJ1-1; D is possibly TRBD1 (6 bases). The CDR3 runs to 12 residues. Germline V gene lookup returns CDR1 LNHDA and CDR2 SQIVND (reference sequence). The V end was cut by 8 bases, the J end by 4 bases, with 11 bases between. CDR3 coding DNA: TGTGCCAGTGCACAGGGCGGCACTGAAGCTTTCTTT. Protein product: CASAQGGTEAFF.

The genes are TRBV30 and TRBJ2-7; TRBD2 aligns across 7 bases. CDR1 GTSNPN and CDR2 SVGIG come from the germline V gene (reference sequence). J was trimmed by 2 bases and V by 7 bases; bases with no gene match: 14. The CDR3 runs 15 residues. CDR3 bases: TGTGCCTCCTCGTTGGGGGGGGACCCCCCCTACGAGCAGTACTTC. It specifies CASSLGGDPPYEQYF.

Many counts were recorded for this clone. The chain recombines TRBV6-2 or TRBV6-3 with TRBJ2-7, with TRBD2 matching 10 bases. This CDR3 contains 16 residues. V gave up 3 bases and J gave up 3 bases; unmatched junction bases: 8. Germline V gene sequence: CDR1 MNHEY, CDR2 SVGEGT. The CDR3 coding sequence is TGTGCCAGCAGTTATTCTCAAGCGGGGGGGAACTACGAGCAGTACTTC. It translates to CASSYSQAGGNYEQYF.